This T cell receptor beta chain was found in a study of T cells in Graves' hyperthyroidism and ophthalmopathy. V was pared by 5 bases and J by 6 bases, with 14 bases between. The CDR3 spans 13 residues. Germline values: CDR1 SGHVS, CDR2 FNYEAQ. About this clonotype: Its specificity is not known.

Clinical symptoms, serum thyroxine and TRAb, thyroid ultrasound and orbital computed tomography together formed the diagnostic basis. RNA transcripts yielded amplified TCR beta CDR3 regions. In the first-round RT-PCR of the TCR CDR3, the HTBI primer set was used. MiXCR, applied by TCRdb to the multiplex PCR reads, yields one record per CDR3 protein. The sample includes around 370,000 distinct CDR3 sequences, under 20% of them seen just once. Study observations and caveats: Expanded thyroid clonotypes (above 0.001) were mostly also found in blood.

This clonotype originated in a man younger than 35 with Graves' ophthalmopathy. Sequenced input: blood. The chain combines TRBV7-6 with TRBJ2-7, with a tentative D call TRBD2 (7 bases). This CDR3 is CASSPGEGGEQYF. In DNA form, the CDR3 reads TGTGCCAGCAGCCCAGGGGAGGGAGGCGAGCAGTACTTC.